Reported below is one TCR beta chain. Its target is not known. A UMI-labeled 5' RACE approach was the method that produced the TCR beta libraries. Source study methods: There were between roughly 2,600 and 18,000 functional CDR3 beta clonotypes held in each TCR beta library. TCRdb reworked the 5' RACE reads into one entry per CDR3 protein, no DNA. For this entry, the V and J calls and clone size follow TCRdb and not the study's own pipeline. The sample shows some 10,000 distinct CDR3 sequences, and 20% sits with its ten largest clones. Designated as TPEX, the CCR7+ PD-1+ TIGIT+ early memory CD8+ T cells showed dysfunctional, exhausted-like traits. The authors enriched total CD8+ T cells by negative magnetic separation. The source of the sample is a study of human CD8 memory T cell subsets. The study, taken as a whole, reports: T cell repertoires from the stem-like memory and precursor exhausted subsets showed minimal mutual overlap. Precursor exhausted T cells and stem-like memory T cells were similarly highly diverse, while effector memory cells were not.

Germline CDR1 is SEHNR and CDR2 is FQNEAQ (reference sequence). CDR3 length equals 19 residues. This chain links TRBV7-9 with TRBJ1-4; TCRdb proposes TRBD1, but this gene call is untestable without DNA. The receptor was isolated from a human donor in good health. Sequencing input: CD8+ T cells from PBMCs. The CDR3 sequence is CASSLDGQGVRRANEKLFF. The full variable domain, rest sourced from reference TRBV7-9 and TRBJ1-4, is DTGVSQNPRHKITKRGQNVTFRCDPISEHNRLYWYRQTLGQGPEFLTYFQNEAQLEKSRLLSDRFSAERPKGSFSTLEIQRTEQGDSAMYLCASSLDGQGVRRANEKLFFGSGTQLSVL.